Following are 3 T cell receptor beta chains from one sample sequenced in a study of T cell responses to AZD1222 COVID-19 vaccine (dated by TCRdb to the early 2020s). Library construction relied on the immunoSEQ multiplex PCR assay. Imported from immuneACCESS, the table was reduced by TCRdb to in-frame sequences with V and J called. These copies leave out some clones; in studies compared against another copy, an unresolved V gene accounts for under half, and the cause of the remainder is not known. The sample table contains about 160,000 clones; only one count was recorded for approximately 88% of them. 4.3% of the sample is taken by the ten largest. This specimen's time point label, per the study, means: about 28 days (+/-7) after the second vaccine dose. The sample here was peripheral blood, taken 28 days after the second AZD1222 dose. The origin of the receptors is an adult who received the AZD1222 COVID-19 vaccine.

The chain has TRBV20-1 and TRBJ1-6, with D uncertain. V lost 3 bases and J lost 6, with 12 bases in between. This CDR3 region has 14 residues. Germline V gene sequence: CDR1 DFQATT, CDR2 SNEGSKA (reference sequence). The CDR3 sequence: CSASIPGGNSPLHF. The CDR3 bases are TGCAGTGCTAGTATACCCGGTGGTAATTCACCCCTCCACTTT.

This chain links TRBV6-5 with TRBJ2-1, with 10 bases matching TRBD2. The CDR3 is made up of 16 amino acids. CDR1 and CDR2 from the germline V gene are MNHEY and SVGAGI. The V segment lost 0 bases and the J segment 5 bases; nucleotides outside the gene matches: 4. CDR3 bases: TGTGCCAGCAGTTACTCGTCTAGCGGGGGTAACAATGAGCAGTTCTTC. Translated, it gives CASSYSSSGGNNEQFF.

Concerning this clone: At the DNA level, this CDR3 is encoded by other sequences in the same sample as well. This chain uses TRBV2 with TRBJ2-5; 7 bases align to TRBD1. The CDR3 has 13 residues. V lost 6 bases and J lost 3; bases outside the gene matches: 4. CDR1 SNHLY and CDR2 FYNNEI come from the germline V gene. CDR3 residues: CASSVDRKETQYF. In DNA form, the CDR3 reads TGTGCCAGCAGCGTGGACAGGAAAGAGACCCAGTACTTC.